This passage covers 18 T cell receptor beta chains from one sample sequenced in a study of identical twins. TCRdb used MiXCR to reprocess the 5' RACE reads, holding one entry per CDR3 protein. Of approximately 890,000 distinct CDR3 sequences in the sample, over 9% were seen once. The same sample was also used in a study of yellow fever vaccine responses in identical twins.

What was sequenced was PBMCs. These receptors were taken from a woman under 30 in good health.

The J gene is TRBJ2-6, the V gene TRBV5-1; D unclear. The CDR3 totals 16 residues. CDR1 is SGHRS, CDR2 YFSETQ, per germline. V shed 2 bases and J shed 2 bases, with 11 bases lying between them. The CDR3 sequence is CASSLSGSPGANVLTF. CDR3 sequence (DNA): TGCGCCAGCAGCTTATCCGGGTCTCCTGGGGCCAACGTCCTGACTTTC.

CDR3 protein: CASSQGQGIEQYF. CDR3 nucleotides: TGCGCCAGCAGCCAAGGACAGGGTATCGAGCAGTACTTC. The V and J genes are TRBV4-1 and TRBJ2-7, with 7 bases lining up with TRBD1. The ends lost 1 base at V and 6 bases at J; junction bases unmatched: 3. There are 13 residues in the CDR3. Germline-derived CDR1 and CDR2 are MGHRA and YSYEKL.

Ten or more counts support this clonotype. The rearrangement joins TRBV7-3 to TRBJ2-3, with TRBD1 matching over 8 bases. This CDR3 comprises 15 residues. The V gene end was trimmed by 3 bases and the J gene end by 1 base; junction bases not matched to a gene: 3. Germline V CDR1 and CDR2: SGHTA, FQGTGA. Written as DNA, the CDR3 is TGTGCCAGCAGCTTCCAGGGGGCTGGCACAGATACGCAGTATTTT. Its protein is CASSFQGAGTDTQYF. The whole variable domain, filled in from reference TRBV7-3 and TRBJ2-3, reads GAGVSQTPSNKVTEKGKYVELRCDPISGHTALYWYRQSLGQGPEFLIYFQGTGAADDSGLPNDRFFAVRPEGSVSTLKIQRTERGDSAVYLCASSFQGAGTDTQYFGPGTRLTVL.

The chain has TRBV12-3 or TRBV12-4 and TRBJ1-1; D gene uncertain. This CDR3 has 14 amino acids. V lost 1 base, J lost 4 bases, and 10 bases lay in between. Here the CDR3 DNA reads TGTGCCAGCAGTTTAGGGGGTGGTATCACTGAAGCTTTCTTT. Translating gives CASSLGGGITEAFF.

The chain employs TRBV7-9 and TRBJ2-7, with D perhaps matching TRBD2 (6 bases). Germline CDR1 SEHNR, CDR2 FQNEAQ (reference sequence). The CDR3 contains 15 residues. Trimming took 5 bases from V and 5 from J, leaving 19 bases between them. Here the CDR3 DNA reads TGTGCCAGCAGCCCCCCGACGGGGGTTTTCAACGAGCAGTACTTC. It specifies CASSPPTGVFNEQYF.

The V call is TRBV5-1, the J call TRBJ1-6; D ambiguous. Germline values: CDR1 SGHRS, CDR2 YFSETQ. This CDR3 is built from 15 residues. V was clipped by 1 base and J by 9 bases, with 14 bases between them. DNA of the CDR3: TGCGCCAGCAGCTTGATTGGGGATGGCGGTTCACCCCTCCACTTT. Protein sequence: CASSLIGDGGSPLHF.

This clonotype turned up a few times. The chain couples TRBV20-1 to TRBJ2-1, with 10 bases lining up with TRBD2. V lost 5 bases to trimming and J lost 4 bases; unmatched junction nucleotides: 5. The CDR3 is 14 amino acids. The germline V gene has CDR1 DFQATT and CDR2 SNEGSKA (reference sequence). This chain's CDR3 is CSAQTSGEYNEQFF. In DNA, the CDR3 is TGCAGTGCTCAAACTAGCGGGGAATACAATGAGCAGTTCTTC.

Remarks on this clonotype: A much larger clone lies a single base off, so this may be a read error. The V call is TRBV2, the J call TRBJ2-1, with 7 bases identical to TRBD1. Germline assignment: CDR1 SNHLY and CDR2 FYNNEI. This CDR3 is built from 14 residues. Trimming removed 5 bases from V and 5 bases from J; junction bases left unmatched: 6. The CDR3 is CASSPGQRNNEQFF. The CDR3 region has the DNA TGTGCCAGCAGTCCGGGACAGAGAAACAATGAGCAGTTCTTC.

This chain links TRBV10-3 with TRBJ2-5; D is possibly TRBD1 (5 bases). Germline loops: CDR1 ENHRY, CDR2 SYGVKD. V was clipped by 8 bases and J by 0 bases, with 10 bases between them. The CDR3 totals 13 residues. CDR3 nucleotides: TGTGCCATCGGACACAACAACCAAGAGACCCAGTACTTC. Translating it yields CAIGHNNQETQYF.

In this sample, this clonotype turned up a few times. The V gene is TRBV2, the J gene TRBJ1-2, with 9 bases aligning to TRBD1. This CDR3 has 13 amino acids. Germline loops: CDR1 SNHLY, CDR2 FYNNEI. Trimming took 4 bases from V and 6 from J; bases not matched to a gene: 3. CDR3 region: CASSGGTGNGYTF. Written as DNA, the CDR3 is TGTGCCAGCAGTGGTGGGACAGGGAATGGCTACACCTTC.

J is TRBJ2-1 and V is TRBV14; 12 bases fit TRBD2. In germline, CDR1 is SGHDN, CDR2 FVKESK. The CDR3 is 16 residues long. V lost 4 bases and J lost 8; bases outside the gene matches: 9. CDR3 region: CASSRRGLAGGDEQFF. The CDR3 coding sequence is TGTGCCAGCAGCCGCCGCGGTCTAGCGGGAGGGGATGAGCAGTTCTTC.

This clonotype was detected many times. The chain employs TRBV2 and TRBJ2-1, with unresolved D. V lost 1 base to trimming and J lost 3 bases, with 10 bases between them. Germline V gene lookup returns CDR1 SNHLY and CDR2 FYNNEI. The CDR3 loop spans 15 amino acids. CDR3: CASSEEGTDYNEQFF. For the CDR3, the DNA is TGTGCCAGCAGTGAAGAAGGAACCGACTACAATGAGCAGTTCTTC.

The chain joins TRBV20-1 to TRBJ2-5, with a tentative D call TRBD1 (5 bases). V was trimmed by 2 bases and J by 5 bases, leaving 12 bases between them. In germline, CDR1 is DFQATT, CDR2 SNEGSKA (reference sequence). The CDR3 length is 13 residues. CDR3 residues: CSARQGPAETQYF. CDR3 coding DNA: TGCAGTGCTAGACAGGGCCCCGCGGAGACCCAGTACTTC.

This clonotype came up many times. The chain employs TRBV24-1 and TRBJ2-1; a possible D gene is TRBD2 (5 bases). V shed 1 base and J shed 1 base, with 13 bases lying between them. The CDR3 sequence is 17 residues long. CDR1 KGHDR and CDR2 SFDVKD come from the germline V gene. CDR3 sequence reads: CATSDFSSSPSYNEQFF. As DNA, the CDR3 is TGTGCCACCAGTGATTTTTCGTCTAGCCCTTCCTACAATGAGCAGTTCTTC.

This clonotype was detected a few times. The genes are TRBV27 and TRBJ2-1, with unresolved D. The germline CDR1 and CDR2 sequences are MNHEY and SMNVEV (reference sequence). This CDR3 spans 13 amino acids. The V end was cut by 3 bases, the J end by 5 bases, with 8 bases between. This CDR3 reads CASSFEQNNEQFF. CDR3 nucleotides: TGTGCCAGCAGTTTCGAACAGAACAATGAGCAGTTCTTC.

The V call is TRBV2, the J call TRBJ1-1, with 11 bases matching TRBD1. Germline loops: CDR1 SNHLY, CDR2 FYNNEI. Unmatched junction bases numbered 5, after V lost 4 bases and J lost 1 base. The CDR3 has 16 amino acids. CDR3 in DNA: TGTGCCAGCAGTGCAACCGGGACAGGGGGGAACACTGAAGCTTTCTTT. As protein: CASSATGTGGNTEAFF.

The V and J genes are TRBV7-6 and TRBJ2-1; no clear D. CDR3 length: 13 residues. CDR1 and CDR2 from the germline V gene are SGHVS and FNYEAQ. V lost 5 bases, J lost 5 bases, and 10 bases lay in between. Here the CDR3 DNA reads TGTGCCAGCAGCCCCGATCCTGACAATGAGCAGTTCTTC. This codes for CASSPDPDNEQFF.

This clonotype was counted many times. V usage is TRBV20-1 and J usage is TRBJ1-5; TRBD1 matches at 7 bases. CDR1 and CDR2 (germline): DFQATT, SNEGSKA (reference sequence). CDR3 length: 14 amino acids. V shed 6 bases, J shed 0 bases, and the junction held 5 bases outside the gene matches. The CDR3 DNA follows: TGCAGTGCGTGGACAGGACCTAGCAATCAGCCCCAGCATTTT. It codes for CSAWTGPSNQPQHF.